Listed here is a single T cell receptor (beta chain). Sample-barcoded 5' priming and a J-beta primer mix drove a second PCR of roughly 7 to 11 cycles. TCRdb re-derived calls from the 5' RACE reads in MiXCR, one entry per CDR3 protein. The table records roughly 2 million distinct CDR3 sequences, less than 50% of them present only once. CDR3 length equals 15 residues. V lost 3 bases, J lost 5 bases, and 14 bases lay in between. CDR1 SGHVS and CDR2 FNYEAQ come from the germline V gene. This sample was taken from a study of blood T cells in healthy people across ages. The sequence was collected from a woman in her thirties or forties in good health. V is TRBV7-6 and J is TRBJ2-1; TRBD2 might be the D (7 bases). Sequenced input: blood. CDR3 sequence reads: CASSFAGGQDNEQFF. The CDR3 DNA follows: TGTGCCAGCAGCTTCGCCGGGGGGCAGGACAATGAGCAGTTCTTC.